Presented here are 21 T cell receptor beta chains from one specimen sequenced in a study of low-dose radiotherapy and immunotherapy resistance in tumors. Documented time point: before trial treatment. Primers targeting TRAV and TRBV primed first-strand cDNA, covering alpha and beta chains. Using a constant-region primer together with a V-primer adapter, TCRs were subjected to approximately 20 PCR cycles of amplification. Via MiXCR, TCRdb re-called the reads, giving one row per CDR3 protein. The data contain around 90,000 distinct CDR3 sequences, 15% to 20% of them seen just once; the ten biggest clones take up about 5.5%. Sample: PBMCs, taken before treatment. All receptors derive from a male donor with prostate cancer.

The rearrangement joins TRBV27 to TRBJ2-1, with 9 bases aligning to TRBD2. Looked up from germline, CDR1 is MNHEY and CDR2 is SMNVEV (reference sequence). J gave up 8 bases and V 5 bases, and 13 bases lay outside the gene matches. The CDR3 sequence is 16 residues long. The CDR3 protein is CASSAPPVAGVDEQFF. CDR3 nucleotide sequence: TGTGCCAGCAGTGCCCCCCCGGTAGCGGGAGTGGATGAGCAGTTCTTC.

The sample holds many counts of this clonotype. The chain carries TRBV18 and TRBJ1-1, with D possibly matching TRBD1 (6 bases). The CDR3 length is 14 residues. V was pared by 3 bases and J by 2 bases, with 10 bases between. Germline loops: CDR1 KGHSH, CDR2 LQKENI. CDR3 protein: CASSPGARNTEAFF. The CDR3 coding sequence is TGTGCCAGCTCACCGGGGGCGCGTAACACTGAAGCTTTCTTT.

About this clonotype: Only one base separates this from a far larger clonotype, so it likely reflects a read error. V gene TRBV5-4 combines with J gene TRBJ2-1, with 9 bases fitting TRBD1. Germline V gene lookup returns CDR1 SGHNT and CDR2 YYREEE (reference sequence). This CDR3 is built from 17 residues. CDR3 amino acids: CATSDTTGGFSYNEQIF. The CDR3 DNA reads as TGTGCCACCAGTGATACCACAGGGGGCTTCTCCTACAATGAGCAGATCTTC.

This clonotype was found many times. The genes are TRBV24-1 and TRBJ1-1, with D possibly TRBD1 on 6 matching bases. The CDR3 length is 14 residues. CDR1 and CDR2 (germline): KGHDR, SFDVKD. Trimming removed 4 bases from V and 1 base from J, with 9 bases in between. The CDR3 is CATSDPGQNTEAFF. The CDR3 DNA is TGTGCCACCAGTGACCCGGGACAGAACACTGAAGCTTTCTTT.

This clonotype was seen ten or more times. The chain recombines TRBV19 with TRBJ2-6, with D perhaps TRBD2 (6 bases). V gave up 7 bases and J gave up 0 bases, with 25 bases separating them. Germline assignment: CDR1 LNHDA and CDR2 SQIVND (reference sequence). The CDR3 is 20 residues long. This CDR3 is CASIPRARAGTRSGANVLTF. The CDR3 DNA reads as TGTGCCAGTATCCCACGTGCCCGTGCAGGGACTCGCTCTGGGGCCAACGTCCTGACTTTC.

This clonotype appeared a few times. The J gene is TRBJ1-6, the V gene TRBV4-1; 8 bases line up with TRBD1. The CDR3 totals 18 residues. CDR1 is MGHRA and CDR2 is YSYEKL in the germline V gene. With 3 bases clipped from V and 5 bases from J, the junction kept 12 bases outside the gene matches. CDR3 sequence reads: CASSQYTTDRADNSPLHF. The DNA for the CDR3 is TGCGCCAGCAGCCAGTACACAACGGACAGGGCGGATAATTCACCCCTCCACTTT.

This clonotype was detected many times. The V call is TRBV11-2, the J call TRBJ1-5; D not resolved. CDR3 size: 14 residues. With 1 base removed from V and 3 bases from J, the gap between germline ends came to 7 bases. The V gene's germline CDR1 is SGHAT and CDR2 FQNNGV. CDR3 loop: CASSLVGVNQPQHF. The CDR3 coding sequence is TGTGCCAGCAGCTTAGTAGGTGTCAATCAGCCCCAGCATTTT.

Ten or more counts support this clonotype. The chain employs TRBV5-1 and TRBJ2-5, with a weak D call TRBD2 (6 bases). V lost 4 bases to trimming and J lost 4 bases, with 17 bases between them. CDR3 length equals 15 residues. The germline V gene has CDR1 SGHRS and CDR2 YFSETQ. The CDR3 bases are TGCGCCAGCAGCCGGGATGCGGGACTCCTAGAGACCCAGTACTTC. It is translated as CASSRDAGLLETQYF.

This clonotype was recorded at least ten times. V and J are TRBV29-1 and TRBJ2-3, with 7 bases that match TRBD2. Germline loops: CDR1 SQVTM, CDR2 ANQGSEA. After removal of 1 base from V and 1 base from J, the junction contained 11 bases not matched to a gene. The CDR3 totals 17 residues. The CDR3 sequence: CSVEGAGGSGGTDTQYF. CDR3 in DNA: TGCAGCGTTGAAGGTGCTGGCGGGAGTGGGGGCACAGATACGCAGTATTTT.

The table lists this clonotype with many counts. V gene TRBV4-3 combines with J gene TRBJ2-7, with a tentative D call TRBD2 (6 bases). The CDR3 has 15 amino acids. CDR1 is LGHNA and CDR2 is YSLEER in the germline V gene. V shed 0 bases and J shed 3 bases, with 12 bases lying between them. The CDR3 sequence is CASSQEGRGSYEQYF. In DNA, the CDR3 is TGCGCCAGCAGCCAAGAAGGTCGGGGGAGCTACGAGCAGTACTTC.

The table lists this clonotype with many counts. V is TRBV2 and J is TRBJ2-7; D gene unclear. Germline CDR1 is SNHLY and CDR2 is FYNNEI. V lost 3 bases, J lost 5 bases, and 8 bases lay in between. This CDR3 is built from 12 residues. CDR3 loop: CASSDVLDEQYF. CDR3 bases: TGTGCCAGCAGTGATGTCTTGGACGAGCAGTACTTC. Filled out from reference TRBV2 and TRBJ2-7, the complete variable domain reads EPEVTQTPSHQVTQMGQEVILRCVPISNHLYFYWYRQILGQKVEFLVSFYNNEISEKSEIFDDQFSVERPDGSNFTLKIRSTKLEDSAMYFCASSDVLDEQYFGPGTRLTVT.

Only a few counts were recorded for this clonotype. J is TRBJ2-2 and V is TRBV28; either TRBD1 or TRBD2 may fit D (5 bases each). The CDR3 sequence is 15 residues long. Germline V gives CDR1 MDHEN, CDR2 SYDVKM. With 8 bases removed from V and 4 bases from J, the gap between germline ends came to 17 bases. CDR3 region: CASEASGPGTGELFF. The DNA of the CDR3 is TGTGCCAGCGAGGCGTCGGGGCCGGGCACCGGGGAGCTGTTTTTT.

This clonotype was picked up many times. The chain combines TRBV11-2 with TRBJ2-7; 8 bases match TRBD2. V was clipped by 5 bases and J by 0 bases; unmatched bases: 3. Germline V gene lookup returns CDR1 SGHAT and CDR2 FQNNGV. CDR3 size: 14 residues. The CDR3: CASSRSGNSYEQYF. Written as DNA, the CDR3 is TGTGCCAGCAGCCGTAGCGGGAACTCCTACGAGCAGTACTTC.

This clonotype was detected ten times or more. This rearrangement joins TRBV7-2 to TRBJ2-5; 9 bases are a match to TRBD2. V lost 0 bases, J lost 5 bases, and 13 bases stayed unmatched. Germline V gene sequence: CDR1 SGHTA, CDR2 FQGNSA. The CDR3 consists of 18 residues. CDR3 sequence: CASSLAGLSGSAGETQYF. For the CDR3, the DNA is TGTGCCAGCAGCTTAGCGGGTCTTAGCGGGAGTGCGGGGGAGACCCAGTACTTC.

V usage is TRBV20-1 and J usage is TRBJ2-4, with 8 bases that match TRBD2. The CDR3 contains 15 residues. In germline, CDR1 is DFQATT, CDR2 SNEGSKA (reference sequence). CDR3 region: CSAGASGLAKNIQYF. The CDR3 DNA reads as TGCAGCGCTGGGGCTAGCGGGCTAGCCAAAAACATTCAGTACTTC.

This clonotype was seen repeatedly, ten times or more. The V and J genes are TRBV20-1 and TRBJ2-1; no clear D gene. Between the trimmed V and J ends, which lost 3 bases and 9 bases, there was a span of 21 bases. Germline V gives CDR1 DFQATT, CDR2 SNEGSKA (reference sequence). CDR3 length: 15 amino acids. The CDR3 coding sequence is TGCAGTGCTAGCGGCCAGAACAGCCAGGTCAGTGAGCAGTTCTTC. The encoded protein is CSASGQNSQVSEQFF.

This clonotype showed up many times. The chain's CDR3 is CASSHGLAGARSTDTQYF. Written as DNA, the CDR3 is TGTGCCAGCAGCCATGGACTAGCGGGGGCGCGTAGCACAGATACGCAGTATTTT. V and J are TRBV4-2 and TRBJ2-3, with 13 bases identical to TRBD2. Germline CDR1 LGHNA, CDR2 YNFKEQ. Unmatched junction bases numbered 6, after V lost 3 bases and J lost 0 bases. The CDR3 contains 18 residues.

There are many counts of this clonotype. This rearrangement joins TRBV7-3 to TRBJ2-1; D not resolved. CDR3 length equals 17 residues. Germline V gene lookup returns CDR1 SGHTA and CDR2 FQGTGA. Trimming stripped 2 bases from V and 7 bases from J, with 21 bases between. CDR3 coding DNA: TGTGCCAGCAGCTTACGTCCCGGGCAACGTGGTTTGAATGAGCAGTTCTTC. This translates into CASSLRPGQRGLNEQFF. Variable domain in full (rest from reference TRBV7-3 and TRBJ2-1): GAGVSQTPSNKVTEKGKYVELRCDPISGHTALYWYRQSLGQGPEFLIYFQGTGAADDSGLPNDRFFAVRPEGSVSTLKIQRTERGDSAVYLCASSLRPGQRGLNEQFFGPGTRLTVL.

Turning to this clonotype: This likely traces to a read error, being one base from a far larger clone. The chain couples TRBV3-1 to TRBJ2-7; 7 positions agree with TRBD1. The CDR3 length is 16 residues. The V segment lost 3 bases and the J segment 7 bases; nucleotides outside the gene matches: 15. Germline values: CDR1 LGHDT, CDR2 YNNKEL (reference sequence). The CDR3: CASSQNTGTVYNEQYF. The CDR3, as DNA: TGTGCCAGCAGCCAGAATACCGGGACAGTATACAATGAGCAGTACTTC.

This clonotype was seen many times. The chain recombines TRBV5-1 with TRBJ2-5, with D possibly being TRBD2 (6 bases). The germline gives CDR1 SGHRS, CDR2 YFSETQ. Trimming left V 4 bases short and J 1 base short, with 14 bases between. The CDR3 contains 15 residues. CDR3 in DNA: TGCGCCAGCAGCAATCTCGGCGGGACCCAAGAGACCCAGTACTTC. Encoded protein: CASSNLGGTQETQYF.

This clonotype showed up many times. V is TRBV19 and J is TRBJ2-3, with a weak D call TRBD1 (5 bases). Germline loops: CDR1 LNHDA, CDR2 SQIVND (reference sequence). This CDR3 is 14 amino acids long. V lost 2 bases and J 4 bases, leaving 10 bases between the germline ends. CDR3 nucleotide sequence: TGTGCCAGTAGTATAAGCAGGGCCGCAGATACGCAGTATTTT. It encodes CASSISRAADTQYF. The variable domain in full, with the rest retrieved from reference TRBV19 and TRBJ2-3, is DGGITQSPKYLFRKEGQNVTLSCEQNLNHDAMYWYRQDPGQGLRLIYYSQIVNDFQKGDIAEGYSVSREKKESFPLTVTSAQKNPTAFYLCASSISRAADTQYFGPGTRLTVL.